This record covers a single TCR beta chain. Its antigen is unidentified. Germline CDR1 SEHNR, CDR2 FQNEAQ (reference sequence). The CDR3 sequence is 12 residues long. J lost 13 bases, V lost 11 bases, and 12 bases had no gene match. The TCR beta cDNA libraries contained unique molecular identifiers. Starting from around 1 to 10 million T cells, the study yielded a few hundred thousand cDNA molecules. Each CDR3 protein is one row after TCRdb ran MiXCR on the PCR reads. The data show hundreds of thousands of distinct CDR3 sequences, about 40% seen once. This record belongs to a study of post-analysis software for immune sequencing data. Findings and caveats of the study: In patients, TRBV5-6, TRBV5-1 and TRBV20-1 belonged to five TRBV segments found more frequently than in controls.

Sequenced: blood. This clonotype originated in a girl aged 2 to 10 with multiple sclerosis. This chain links TRBV7-9 with TRBJ2-1, with TRBD1 matching over 9 bases. CDR3 DNA: TGTGCCGTACAGGGGGCGCGGGTCGCTCAGTTCTTC. Encoded protein: CAVQGARVAQFF.